Listed here are 2 T cell receptor delta chains from one sample, sequenced in a study of gammadelta T cells in human blood (TCRdb year 2020). The library was made by RT-PCR. For sequencing, an Illumina MiSeq was employed. TCRdb reprocessed the public reads with the caller CATT; rows with the same DNA were merged afterwards. This sample is represented by fewer than 2,000 delta-chain clones; 6.5% of them were singletons. Of the sample, roughly 8% is held by the ten largest clones. What was sequenced was non-Vgamma9Vdelta2 gamma-delta T cells from fetal blood. The receptors derive from a human fetus.

In this sample, this clone turned up a few times. The called J gene is TRDJ2, whereas the V gene has no call; TRDD3, the D gene given by the table, was not confirmed from the DNA. The CDR3 is 17 amino acids. The CDR3 here is CARPLLGDPALTAQLFF. CDR3 sequence (DNA): TGTGCGAGACCCCTACTGGGGGACCCGGCTTTGACAGCACAACTCTTCTTT.

As regards this clone: This may be a read error: a much more frequent sequence differs by one nucleotide. The V gene is TRDV2, the J gene TRDJ3, with 7 bases that match TRDD3. No J gene is reported in TCRdb; it was inferred here by comparing the DNA with germline. The CDR3 runs to 18 residues. CDR1 GEAIGNYY and CDR2 EKD come from the germline V gene. V shed 3 bases and J 0 bases; nucleotides not matched to a gene: 7. The CDR3 protein is CACDRAGGSSWDTRQMFF. The CDR3 nucleotides read TGTGCCTGTGACCGGGCTGGGGGGAGCTCCTGGGACACCCGACAGATGTTTTTC.